The sequence of this T cell receptor beta chain was determined in a study of glioma-infiltrating T cells. Amplification of TCR alpha and beta CDR3 regions from RNA used iRepertoire nested multiplex PCR. TCRdb itself ran the multiplex PCR reads through MiXCR, one entry per CDR3 protein. The sample includes approximately 90,000 distinct CDR3 sequences, 20% to 25% seen only once; the top ten take more than 6.5%. CDR1 LNHDA and CDR2 SQIVND come from the germline V gene (reference sequence). With 3 bases clipped from V and 5 bases from J, the junction kept 6 bases outside the gene matches. This CDR3 spans 14 amino acids. Study-level points and caveats: Gliomas, especially low-grade, showed above-expected tissue-blood divergence; non-neoplastic patients showed below.

Points on this clonotype: Its antigen is unidentified.

This TCR was sampled from a human donor with low-grade glioma or glioblastoma, undergoing nonglioma brain surgery, or in good health (not recorded which). V is TRBV19 and J is TRBJ2-7; TRBD1 agrees at 8 bases. Sequencing was performed on glioma tissue, nonneoplastic brain tissue, or PBMCs (not recorded which). The CDR3, as DNA: TGTGCCAGTAGTATCCGGACAGGGTTCGACGAGCAGTACTTC. Amino acids: CASSIRTGFDEQYF.